This entry lists 3 T cell receptor beta chains sequenced from one sample in a study of blood T cell repertoires in COVID-19. Using immunoSEQ multiplex PCR, the repertoire was profiled, and TCRdb retains in-frame clones only, with some absent. Of about 200,000 clones listed, roughly 88% were seen once; the top ten hold 15% to 20%. Material: peripheral blood. The receptors were sampled from a man aged 50 or older with COVID-19, enrolled during active disease.

The chain couples TRBV7-2 to TRBJ2-7; no clear D. Germline V CDR1 and CDR2: SGHTA, FQGNSA. V was trimmed by 0 bases and J by 2 bases, leaving 8 bases between them. The CDR3 length is 14 residues. The chain's CDR3 is CASSLASPPYEQYF. As DNA, the CDR3 is TGTGCCAGCAGCTTAGCGAGCCCGCCCTACGAGCAGTACTTC.

The chain carries TRBV6-6 and TRBJ1-2, with 12 bases fitting TRBD1. The CDR3 loop spans 15 amino acids. V was clipped by 5 bases and J by 8 bases; unmatched bases: 9. Germline V CDR1 and CDR2: MNHNY, SVGAGI (reference sequence). The CDR3 region has the DNA TGTGCCAGCAGTCAATCCGGGACAGGGGGCCGGGGCTACACCTTC. It yields the protein CASSQSGTGGRGYTF.

V usage is TRBV19 and J usage is TRBJ1-5, with a weak D call TRBD1 (6 bases). V gave up 8 bases and J gave up 2 bases, with 16 bases separating them. CDR3 length equals 15 residues. The germline V gene has CDR1 LNHDA and CDR2 SQIVND (reference sequence). CDR3 sequence (DNA): TGTGCCAGTCACCAGGGGATAACGCGCAATCAGCCCCAGCATTTT. Its translation: CASHQGITRNQPQHF.